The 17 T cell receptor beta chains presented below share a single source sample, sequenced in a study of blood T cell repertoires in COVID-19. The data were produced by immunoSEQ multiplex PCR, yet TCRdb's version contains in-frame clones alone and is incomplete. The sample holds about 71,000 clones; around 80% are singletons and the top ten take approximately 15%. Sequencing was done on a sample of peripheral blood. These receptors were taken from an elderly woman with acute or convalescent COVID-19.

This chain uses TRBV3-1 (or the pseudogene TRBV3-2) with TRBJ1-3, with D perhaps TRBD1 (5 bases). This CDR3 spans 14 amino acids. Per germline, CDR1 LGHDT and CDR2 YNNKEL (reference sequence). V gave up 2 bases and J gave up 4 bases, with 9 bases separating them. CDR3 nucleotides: TGTGCCAGCAGCCAATTTGGGGCCGGAAACACCATATATTTT. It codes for CASSQFGAGNTIYF.

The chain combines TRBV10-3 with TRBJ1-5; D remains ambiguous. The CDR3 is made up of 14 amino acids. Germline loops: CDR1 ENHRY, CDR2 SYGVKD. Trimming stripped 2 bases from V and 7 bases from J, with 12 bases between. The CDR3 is CAISEAAGGQPQHF. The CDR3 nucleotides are TGTGCCATCAGTGAGGCTGCGGGTGGGCAGCCCCAGCATTTT.

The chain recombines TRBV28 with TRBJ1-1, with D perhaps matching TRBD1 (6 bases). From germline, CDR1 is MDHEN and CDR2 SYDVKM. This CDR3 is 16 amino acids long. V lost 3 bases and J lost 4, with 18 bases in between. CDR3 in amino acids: CASSFRGPAGSTEAFF. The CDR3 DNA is TGTGCCAGCAGTTTCAGGGGCCCGGCGGGTTCCACTGAAGCTTTCTTT. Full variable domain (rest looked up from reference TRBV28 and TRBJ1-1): DVKVTQSSRYLVKRTGEKVFLECVQDMDHENMFWYRQDPGLGLRLIYFSYDVKMKEKGDIPEGYSVSREKKERFSLILESASTNQTSMYLCASSFRGPAGSTEAFFGQGTRLTVV.

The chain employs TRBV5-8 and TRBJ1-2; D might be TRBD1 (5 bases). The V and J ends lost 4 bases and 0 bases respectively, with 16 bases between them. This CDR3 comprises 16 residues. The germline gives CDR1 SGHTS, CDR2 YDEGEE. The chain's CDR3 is CASSGPQDPSNYGYTF. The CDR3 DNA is TGTGCCAGCAGCGGACCACAGGACCCCTCTAACTATGGCTACACCTTC.

The CDR3 spells CASSLVIAGLRETQYF. DNA of the CDR3: TGCGCCAGCAGCTTGGTTATAGCGGGATTGAGGGAGACCCAGTACTTC. The chain carries TRBV5-1 and TRBJ2-5; TRBD2 aligns across 8 bases. This CDR3 spans 16 amino acids. CDR1 is SGHRS, CDR2 YFSETQ, per germline. J gave up 5 bases and V 0 bases, and 9 bases lay outside the gene matches.

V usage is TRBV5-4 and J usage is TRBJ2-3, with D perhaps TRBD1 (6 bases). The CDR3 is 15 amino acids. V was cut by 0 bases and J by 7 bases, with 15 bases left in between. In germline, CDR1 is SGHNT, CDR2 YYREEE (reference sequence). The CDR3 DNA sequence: TGTGCCAGCAGCTTGGGGTCCAGGGGTCGGAATACGCAGTATTTT. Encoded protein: CASSLGSRGRNTQYF. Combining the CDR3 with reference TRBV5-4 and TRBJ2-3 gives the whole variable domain ETGVTQSPTHLIKTRGQQVTLRCSSQSGHNTVSWYQQALGQGPQFIFQYYREEENGRGNFPPRFSGLQFPNYSSELNVNALELDDSALYLCASSLGSRGRNTQYFGPGTRLTVL.

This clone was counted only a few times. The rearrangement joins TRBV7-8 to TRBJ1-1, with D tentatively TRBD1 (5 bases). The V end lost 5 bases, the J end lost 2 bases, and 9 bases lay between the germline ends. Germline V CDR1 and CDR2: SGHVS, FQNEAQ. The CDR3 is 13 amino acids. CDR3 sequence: CASSLTENTEAFF. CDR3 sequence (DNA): TGTGCCAGCAGCCTGACAGAAAACACTGAAGCTTTCTTT.

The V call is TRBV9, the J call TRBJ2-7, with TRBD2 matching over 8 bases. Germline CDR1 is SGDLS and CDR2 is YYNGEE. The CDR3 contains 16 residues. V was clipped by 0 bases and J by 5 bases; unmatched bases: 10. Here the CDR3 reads CASSVESGRALDEQYF. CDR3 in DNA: TGTGCCAGCAGCGTAGAGTCCGGGAGGGCCCTCGACGAGCAGTACTTC.

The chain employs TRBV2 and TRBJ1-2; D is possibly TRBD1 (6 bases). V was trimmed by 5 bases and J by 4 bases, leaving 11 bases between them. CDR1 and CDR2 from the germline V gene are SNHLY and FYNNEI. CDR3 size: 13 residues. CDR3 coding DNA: TGTGCCAGCAGTACGGACAGTGTCTATGGCTACACCTTC. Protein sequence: CASSTDSVYGYTF. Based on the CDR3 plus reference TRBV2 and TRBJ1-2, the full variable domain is EPEVTQTPSHQVTQMGQEVILRCVPISNHLYFYWYRQILGQKVEFLVSFYNNEISEKSEIFDDQFSVERPDGSNFTLKIRSTKLEDSAMYFCASSTDSVYGYTFGSGTRLTVV.

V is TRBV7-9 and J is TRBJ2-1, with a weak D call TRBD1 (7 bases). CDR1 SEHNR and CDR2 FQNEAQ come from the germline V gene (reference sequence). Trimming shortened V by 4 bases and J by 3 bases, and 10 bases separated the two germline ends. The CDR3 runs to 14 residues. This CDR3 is CASSSGDSYNEQFF. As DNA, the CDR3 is TGTGCCAGCAGCTCGGGGGACAGCTACAATGAGCAGTTCTTC.

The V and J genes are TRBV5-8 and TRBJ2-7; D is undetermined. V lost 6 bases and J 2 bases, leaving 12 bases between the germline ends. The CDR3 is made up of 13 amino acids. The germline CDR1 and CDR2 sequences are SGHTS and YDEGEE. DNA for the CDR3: TGTGCCAGCACCCCGGTAGCTCCCTACGAGCAGTACTTC. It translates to CASTPVAPYEQYF.

The DNA for the CDR3 is TGTGCCAGCAGCTTAGGGGGGAGGCGGGAGCGCCCCTACGAGCAGTACTTC. This translates into CASSLGGRRERPYEQYF. The chain is built from TRBV13 and TRBJ2-7; TRBD2 matches 7 bases. CDR1 is PRHDT and CDR2 is FYEKMQ in the germline V gene (reference sequence). V gave up 0 bases and J gave up 2 bases; unmatched junction bases: 10. The CDR3 contains 17 residues.

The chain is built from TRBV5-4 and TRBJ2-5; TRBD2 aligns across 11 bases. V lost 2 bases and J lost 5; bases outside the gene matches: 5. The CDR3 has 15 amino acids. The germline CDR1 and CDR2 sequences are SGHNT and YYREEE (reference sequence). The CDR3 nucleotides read TGTGCCAGCAGCTTTAGCGGGAGGGCGGGGGAGACCCAGTACTTC. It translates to CASSFSGRAGETQYF.

The DNA of the CDR3 is TGTGCCAGCACCCTGCAAACTAGCACAGATACGCAGTATTTT. Translated: CASTLQTSTDTQYF. The chain couples TRBV6-5 to TRBJ2-3; no firm D call. Trimming cost V 7 bases and J 0 bases, with 11 bases left between them. Germline CDR1 reads MNHEY; CDR2 reads SVGAGI. The CDR3 contains 14 residues.

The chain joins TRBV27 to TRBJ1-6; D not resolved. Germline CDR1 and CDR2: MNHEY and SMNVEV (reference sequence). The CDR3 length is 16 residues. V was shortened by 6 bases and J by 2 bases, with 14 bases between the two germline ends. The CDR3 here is CASRPLMRTYNSPLHF. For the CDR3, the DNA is TGTGCCAGCAGACCCCTGATGAGGACCTATAATTCACCCCTCCACTTT.

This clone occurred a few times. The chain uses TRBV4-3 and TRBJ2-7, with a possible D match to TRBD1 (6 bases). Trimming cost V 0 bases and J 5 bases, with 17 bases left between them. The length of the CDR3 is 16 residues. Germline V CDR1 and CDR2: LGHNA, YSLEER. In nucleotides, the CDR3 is TGCGCCAGCAGCCAAGAAGTGGGCAGGGGCTTCGACGAGCAGTACTTC. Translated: CASSQEVGRGFDEQYF.

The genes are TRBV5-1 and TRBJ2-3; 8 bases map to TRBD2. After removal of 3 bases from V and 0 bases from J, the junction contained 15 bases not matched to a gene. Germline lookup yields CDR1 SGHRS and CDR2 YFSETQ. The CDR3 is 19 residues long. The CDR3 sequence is CASSWPLAGNQPSTDTQYF. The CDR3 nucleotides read TGCGCCAGCAGCTGGCCCCTAGCGGGCAACCAACCAAGCACAGATACGCAGTATTTT.